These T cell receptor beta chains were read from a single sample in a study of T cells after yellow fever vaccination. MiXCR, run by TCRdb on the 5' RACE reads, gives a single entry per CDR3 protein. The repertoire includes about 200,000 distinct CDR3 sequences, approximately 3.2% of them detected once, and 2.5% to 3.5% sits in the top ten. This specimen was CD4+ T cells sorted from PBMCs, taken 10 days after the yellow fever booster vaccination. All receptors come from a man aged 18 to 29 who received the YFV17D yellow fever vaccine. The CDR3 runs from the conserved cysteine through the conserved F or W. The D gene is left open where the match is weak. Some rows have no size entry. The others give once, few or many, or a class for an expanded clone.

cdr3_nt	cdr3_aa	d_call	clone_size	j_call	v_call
TGTGCCAGCAGCAGAAGCTCGTCTCAGGTCTCTGGAAACACCATATATTTT	CASSRSSSQVSGNTIYF	-	few	TRBJ1-3	TRBV7-2
TGTGCCAGCAGCCCGGGACAGGGAAGAGGCAATGAGCAGTTCTTC	CASSPGQGRGNEQFF	TRBD1	many	TRBJ2-1	TRBV7-2
TGTGCCATCAGTGACTCGACAGGGGCCCAAGAGACCCAGTACTTC	CAISDSTGAQETQYF	TRBD1	-	TRBJ2-5	TRBV10-3
TGCAGCGTTGATCGAGGGGCAGATACGCAGTATTTT	CSVDRGADTQYF	-	many	TRBJ2-3	TRBV29-1
TGTGCCAGCAGCTTAGAGGCCAGGACAGGGGTTGGCTACACCTTC	CASSLEARTGVGYTF	TRBD1	many	TRBJ1-2	TRBV7-2
TGTGCCAGCAGTTTATCACTGGGTTGGGACAGGGGAGGAAACATTCAGTACTTC	CASSLSLGWDRGGNIQYF	TRBD1	many	TRBJ2-4	TRBV12-3/TRBV12-4
TGTGCCAGCAGCTTGTCGACTAGCGGGGAGTACAATGAGCAGTTCTTC	CASSLSTSGEYNEQFF	TRBD2	many	TRBJ2-1	TRBV5-5
TGTGCCAGCAGGTTACAGGGTCTGACGGCCGGGGAGCTGTTTTTT	CASRLQGLTAGELFF	-	many	TRBJ2-2	TRBV7-6
TGTGCCAGCAGCTTGGCGGGCCTAGACCAAGAGACCCAGTACTTC	CASSLAGLDQETQYF	-	-	TRBJ2-5	TRBV5-4
TGCGCCAGCAGCTTGTTGCTAGCGGGCGATGAGCAGTTCTTC	CASSLLLAGDEQFF	TRBD2	-	TRBJ2-1	TRBV5-1
TGTGCCAGCAGGCCAGGGGACATTCAGCCCCAGCATTTT	CASRPGDIQPQHF	-	few	TRBJ1-5	TRBV6-6
TGTGCCAGCAGCTCTAGGCCGGGTTTTAACTATGGCTACACCTTC	CASSSRPGFNYGYTF	-	few	TRBJ1-2	TRBV7-2
TGTGCCAGCAGCGTAGGAGGGGGATTGAGCTCTGGGGCCAACGTCCTGACTTTC	CASSVGGGLSSGANVLTF	-	many	TRBJ2-6	TRBV9
TGCGCCAGCAGCTACTCCGGACAGGGTAGCACTGAAGCTTTCTTT	CASSYSGQGSTEAFF	TRBD1	many	TRBJ1-1	TRBV5-1
TGTGCCAGCAGCGTAGGACAGGAAAATCAGCCCCAGCATTTT	CASSVGQENQPQHF	-	many	TRBJ1-5	TRBV9
TGTGCCAGCAGCCAAGGCCCCAGGGGGATCCAGCGACCAGATACGCAGTATTTT	CASSQGPRGIQRPDTQYF	TRBD1	few	TRBJ2-3	TRBV4-2
TGCAGTGCCCAGCGGGGGGGCCCTGCAGATACGCAGTATTTT	CSAQRGGPADTQYF	TRBD2	few	TRBJ2-3	TRBV20-1
TGTGCCACCCATGACAACTATAGCAATCAGCCCCAGCATTTT	CATHDNYSNQPQHF	-	-	TRBJ1-5	TRBV28
TGTGCCAGCTCACCCGACTACGGGGAGACCCAGTACTTC	CASSPDYGETQYF	-	-	TRBJ2-5	TRBV18
TGTGCCAGCAGCTTTTACCGAACAACTAATGAAAAACTGTTTTTT	CASSFYRTTNEKLFF	-	many	TRBJ1-4	TRBV7-8
TGCAGTGCCCAGACCGATTATAGCAATCAGCCCCAGCATTTT	CSAQTDYSNQPQHF	-	few	TRBJ1-5	TRBV20-1
TGTGCCAGCTCACCGGCGACAGGGAACACTGAAGCTTTCTTT	CASSPATGNTEAFF	-	many	TRBJ1-1	TRBV18
TGTGCCAGTAGTCCCTACCTCCGGGACCGTAGACAGTACGAGCAGTACTTC	CASSPYLRDRRQYEQYF	-	many	TRBJ2-7	TRBV19
TGTGCCAGCAGTGAAGACTGGTCTGAAGCTTTCTTT	CASSEDWSEAFF	-	few	TRBJ1-1	TRBV6-1
TGTGCCAGTAGTATCGGGACTATCGACAAGTACACCATATATTTT	CASSIGTIDKYTIYF	-	-	TRBJ1-3	TRBV19
TGTGCCAGCAGCCCTATGGGAACTGAAGCTTTCTTT	CASSPMGTEAFF	-	many	TRBJ1-1	TRBV7-8
TGTGCCAGCAGTTACTCCCCCCCCGGGGGGATCTACAATGAGCAGTTCTTC	CASSYSPPGGIYNEQFF	TRBD2	many	TRBJ2-1	TRBV6-2/TRBV6-3
TGTGCCAGCAGCCAAGATTCGGGGTACGGCTACACCTTC	CASSQDSGYGYTF	-	-	TRBJ1-2	TRBV4-2
TGCGCCAGCAGCGGGAGGACAGGCACAGATACGCAGTATTTT	CASSGRTGTDTQYF	-	-	TRBJ2-3	TRBV5-1
TGTGCCGTACTCCGGACAGGGTATGGCTACACCTTC	CAVLRTGYGYTF	TRBD1	many	TRBJ1-2	TRBV6-2/TRBV6-3
TGTGCCAGCTCACCACCGAGCGGACAGGGAGAGACCCAGTACTTC	CASSPPSGQGETQYF	TRBD1	few	TRBJ2-5	TRBV18
TGTGCCATCAGTGCGGGGGGGCCAACCGGGGAGCTGTTTTTT	CAISAGGPTGELFF	TRBD2	-	TRBJ2-2	TRBV10-3
TGTGCCAGCTCACCAACGGAACAGGGGGCTAGGGGGACCCAGTACTTC	CASSPTEQGARGTQYF	TRBD1	few	TRBJ2-5	TRBV18
TGTGCCAGCATCCGGGGCGAATATAATTCACCCCTCCACTTT	CASIRGEYNSPLHF	-	many	TRBJ1-6	TRBV6-6
TGTGCCAGCTCACCCCCGGGACAGGGCTTCATCCTTGGAAACACCATATATTTT	CASSPPGQGFILGNTIYF	TRBD1	few	TRBJ1-3	TRBV18
TGCGCCAGCAGCCAAGATAGGGTGGAAGAGACCCAGTACTTC	CASSQDRVEETQYF	-	-	TRBJ2-5	TRBV4-1
TGTGCCAGCAGCGCTCCCGGGGCCGGCAGTCAGCCCCAGCATTTT	CASSAPGAGSQPQHF	-	-	TRBJ1-5	TRBV7-9
TGTGCCAGCAGAAACACCGGGACTAACTATGGCTACACCTTC	CASRNTGTNYGYTF	-	many	TRBJ1-2	TRBV5-6
TGTGCCAGCAGTGAATCACCCGGGAACACTGAAGCTTTCTTT	CASSESPGNTEAFF	-	-	TRBJ1-1	TRBV2
TGTGCCAGCAGCTTAGAAGGGACAGGGGGCCATACGCAGTATTTT	CASSLEGTGGHTQYF	TRBD1	many	TRBJ2-3	TRBV7-7
TGTGCCAGCAGCTTACAGGGGATAAACGAGCAGTACTTC	CASSLQGINEQYF	TRBD1	-	TRBJ2-7	TRBV12-3/TRBV12-4
TGTGCCAGCAGCCTCCGGGACAGGGCCACTGAAGCTTTCTTT	CASSLRDRATEAFF	TRBD1	few	TRBJ1-1	TRBV5-6
TGTGCCAGCAGTCTACCAGGAGCGGGGGCCTCAGATACGCAGTATTTT	CASSLPGAGASDTQYF	TRBD2	few	TRBJ2-3	TRBV28
TGTGCCTGGAGCGACCAGGGTGAAGCTTTCTTT	CAWSDQGEAFF	-	few	TRBJ1-1	TRBV30
TGTGCCAGCAGCCTAACCAGGGTCACTGAAGCTTTCTTT	CASSLTRVTEAFF	-	-	TRBJ1-1	TRBV3-1